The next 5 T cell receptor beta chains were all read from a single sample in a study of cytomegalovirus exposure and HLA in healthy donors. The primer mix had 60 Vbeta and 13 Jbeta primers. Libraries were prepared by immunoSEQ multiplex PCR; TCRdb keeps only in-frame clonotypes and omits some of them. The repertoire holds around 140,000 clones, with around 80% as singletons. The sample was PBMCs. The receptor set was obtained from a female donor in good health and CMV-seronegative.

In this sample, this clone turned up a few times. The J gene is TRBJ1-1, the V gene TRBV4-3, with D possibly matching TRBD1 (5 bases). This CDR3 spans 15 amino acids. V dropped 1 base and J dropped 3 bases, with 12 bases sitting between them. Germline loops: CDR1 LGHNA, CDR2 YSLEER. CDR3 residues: CASSQVAGLDTEAFF. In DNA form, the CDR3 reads TGCGCCAGCAGCCAAGTGGCAGGGTTGGACACTGAAGCTTTCTTT.

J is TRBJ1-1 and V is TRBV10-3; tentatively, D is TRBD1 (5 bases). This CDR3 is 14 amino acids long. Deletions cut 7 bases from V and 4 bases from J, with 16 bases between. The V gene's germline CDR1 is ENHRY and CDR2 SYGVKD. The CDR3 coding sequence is TGTGCCATCAAAGGAGGGGTTGGTGGCACTGAAGCTTTCTTT. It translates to CAIKGGVGGTEAFF.

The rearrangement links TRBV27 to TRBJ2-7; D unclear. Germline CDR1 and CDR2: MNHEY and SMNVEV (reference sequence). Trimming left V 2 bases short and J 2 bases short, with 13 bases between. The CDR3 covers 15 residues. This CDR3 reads CASSLIGGLTYEQYF. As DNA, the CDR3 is TGTGCCAGCAGTTTAATTGGCGGCCTTACCTACGAGCAGTACTTC.

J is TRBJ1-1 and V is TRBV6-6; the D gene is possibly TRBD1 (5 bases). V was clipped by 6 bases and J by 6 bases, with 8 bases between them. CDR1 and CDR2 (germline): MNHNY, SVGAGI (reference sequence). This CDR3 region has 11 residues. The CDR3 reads CASRGGSEAFF. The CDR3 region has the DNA TGTGCCAGCAGGGGGGGTTCTGAAGCTTTCTTT.

The CDR3 region has the DNA TGTGCCAGCTCACCACTTAGCCCAGGGACAGGGAATTCACCCCTCCACTTT. Residues: CASSPLSPGTGNSPLHF. The chain carries TRBV18 and TRBJ1-6; 9 bases agree with TRBD1. The V gene's germline CDR1 is KGHSH and CDR2 LQKENI. Trimming at V came to 1 base and at J to 7 bases, leaving 8 bases not matched to a gene. The CDR3 extends over 17 amino acids.